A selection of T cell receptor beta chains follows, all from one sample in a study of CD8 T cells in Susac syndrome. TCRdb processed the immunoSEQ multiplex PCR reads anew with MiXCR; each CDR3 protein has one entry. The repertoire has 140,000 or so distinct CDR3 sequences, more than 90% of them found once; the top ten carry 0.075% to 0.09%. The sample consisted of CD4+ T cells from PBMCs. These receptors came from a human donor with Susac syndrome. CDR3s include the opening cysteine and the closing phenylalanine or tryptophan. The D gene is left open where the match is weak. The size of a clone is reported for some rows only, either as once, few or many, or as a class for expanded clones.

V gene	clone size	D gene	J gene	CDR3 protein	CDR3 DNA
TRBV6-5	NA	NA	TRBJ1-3	CASSGTAGNTIYF	TGTGCCAGCAGTGGTACAGCTGGAAACACCATATATTTT
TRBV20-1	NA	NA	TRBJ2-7	CSASGAPGYEQYF	TGCAGTGCGAGTGGCGCGCCTGGCTACGAGCAGTACTTC
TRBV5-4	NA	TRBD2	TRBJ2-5	CASSLAGARETQYF	TGTGCCAGCAGTCTAGCGGGGGCTCGAGAGACCCAGTACTTC
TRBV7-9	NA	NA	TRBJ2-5	CASSREETQYF	TGTGCCAGCAGCCGAGAAGAGACCCAGTACTTC
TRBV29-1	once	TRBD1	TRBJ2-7	CSVLTGAPYEQYF	TGCAGCGTACTAACAGGGGCTCCCTACGAGCAGTACTTC
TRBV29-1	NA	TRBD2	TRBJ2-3	CSTSWGGPTDTQYF	TGCAGCACCTCATGGGGAGGGCCCACAGATACGCAGTATTTT
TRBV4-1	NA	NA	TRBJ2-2	CASSQVLRVAGELFF	TGCGCCAGCAGCCAAGTTCTCCGGGTTGCCGGGGAGCTGTTTTTT
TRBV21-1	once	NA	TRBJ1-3	CASSKVRPGSSGNTIYF	TGTGCCAGCAGCAAAGTGCGACCGGGGAGCTCTGGAAACACCATATATTTT
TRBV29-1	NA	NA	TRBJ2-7	CSVGGLDGSPYEQYF	TGCAGCGTTGGCGGCCTGGATGGAAGTCCCTACGAGCAGTACTTC
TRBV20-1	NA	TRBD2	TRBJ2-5	CSARVSGRETQYF	TGCAGTGCTAGAGTTAGCGGGCGAGAGACCCAGTACTTC
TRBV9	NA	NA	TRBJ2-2	CASTPGGSYTGELFF	TGTGCCAGCACCCCCGGTGGGAGCTACACCGGGGAGCTGTTTTTT
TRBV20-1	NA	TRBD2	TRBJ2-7	CSAKPGLEVGGEQYF	TGCAGTGCCAAGCCAGGACTAGAAGTAGGCGGCGAGCAGTACTTC
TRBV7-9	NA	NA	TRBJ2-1	CASSLGAEEKFF	TGTGCCAGCAGCTTAGGGGCAGAGGAAAAGTTCTTC
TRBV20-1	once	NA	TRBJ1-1	CSAIRSSANTEAFF	TGCAGTGCTATTCGTTCCTCAGCGAACACTGAAGCTTTCTTT